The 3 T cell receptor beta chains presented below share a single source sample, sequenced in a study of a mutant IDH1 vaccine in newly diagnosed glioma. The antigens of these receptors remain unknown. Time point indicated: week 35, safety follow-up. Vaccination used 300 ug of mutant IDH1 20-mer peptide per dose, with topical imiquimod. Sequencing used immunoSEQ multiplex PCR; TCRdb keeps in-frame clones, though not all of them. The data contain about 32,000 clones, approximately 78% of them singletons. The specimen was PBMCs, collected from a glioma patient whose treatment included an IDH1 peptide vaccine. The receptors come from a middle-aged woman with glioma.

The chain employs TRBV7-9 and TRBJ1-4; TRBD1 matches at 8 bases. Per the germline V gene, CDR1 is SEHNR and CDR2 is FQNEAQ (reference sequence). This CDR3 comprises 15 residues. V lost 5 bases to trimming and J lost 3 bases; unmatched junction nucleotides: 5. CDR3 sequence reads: CASSPGQGSNEKLFF. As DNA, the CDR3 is TGTGCCAGCAGCCCAGGACAGGGTTCTAATGAAAAACTGTTTTTT.

CDR3 in amino acids: CASSLVGTGANSSPLHF. CDR3 DNA: TGTGCCAGCAGCTTGGTGGGGACAGGGGCTAACAGTTCACCCCTCCACTTT. The chain is built from TRBV5-5 and TRBJ1-6; 10 bases align to TRBD1. Germline V gene sequence: CDR1 SGHKS, CDR2 YYEKEE (reference sequence). V was pared by 0 bases and J by 9 bases, with 9 bases of the junction left unmatched. The CDR3 has 17 residues.

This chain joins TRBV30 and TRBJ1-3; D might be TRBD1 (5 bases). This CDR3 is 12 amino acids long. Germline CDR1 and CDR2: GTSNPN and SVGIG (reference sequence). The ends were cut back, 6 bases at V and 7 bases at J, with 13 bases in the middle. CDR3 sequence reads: CACHRLGNTIYF. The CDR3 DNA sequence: TGTGCCTGCCACAGGCTGGGGAACACCATATATTTT.